This T cell receptor (beta chain) was identified during a study of shared clonotypes between healthy human individuals. Study-wide results and limits: Only blood samples were collected, and tissue repertoires likely differ. Clonotypes which were not shared had lower generation probabilities than clonotypes that all four donors shared.

The V end lost 7 bases, the J end lost 5 bases, and 19 bases lay between the germline ends. CDR3 size: 14 residues. Germline V CDR1 and CDR2: SGHRS, YFSETQ. Regarding this clone: Its antigen is unknown.

Terminally differentiated effector memory CD45RA+ cells were excluded from the naive CD8 cells, which were CD45RO-negative and positively selected for CCR7. The method was immunoSEQ multiplex PCR; TCRdb's version includes in-frame clones alone and lacks a portion of them. Among about 820,000 clones listed, about 92% were seen once. The V and J genes are TRBV5-1 and TRBJ2-7; possibly TRBD1 for D (6 bases). Sequences were obtained from naive CD8+ T cells sorted from blood. The sequence derives from a man aged 30 to 39 in good health. The CDR3 DNA follows: TGCGCCAGCCTCTTTCAGGGGCGCGTCAACGAGCAGTACTTC. As protein: CASLFQGRVNEQYF.